This T cell receptor (beta chain) stems from a study of Graves' ophthalmopathy and Graves' hyperthyroidism. Regarding the study as a whole: Ophthalmopathy cases were distinguished from stable hyperthyroidism by a 13-signature model, reaching around 88% sensitivity and about 80% specificity. It was with 70.59% sensitivity and approximately 75% specificity that the model predicted ophthalmopathy progression.

This clonotype was counted a few times. Its antigen is unidentified. Amplification targeted the TCR beta CDR3 regions, with RNA transcripts as the source material. The authors performed first-round RT-PCR with HTBI primers and then a second-round multiplex PCR. In TCRdb, the multiplex PCR reads were re-called with MiXCR into one record per CDR3 protein. This sample has 340,000 or so distinct CDR3 sequences, with 15% to 20% found just once. Where ophthalmopathy was present, donors had moderate-to-severe activity, CAS ≥3, NOSPECS ≥4 and duration under 3 months. Other autoimmune diseases, uncontrolled infections, pregnancy or lactation led to the exclusion of patients. The V and J ends lost 5 bases and 8 bases respectively, with 9 bases between them. This CDR3 contains 11 residues. Per the germline V gene, CDR1 is SNHLY and CDR2 is FYNNEI.

Sequenced sample: peripheral blood. The TCR was taken from an adult man with Graves' ophthalmopathy. The rearrangement uses TRBV2 and TRBJ1-2; weak D call: TRBD1 (5 bases). For the CDR3, the DNA is TGTGCCAGCAGTTCCAGGGAAGGCTACACCTTC. This translates into CASSSREGYTF. The complete variable domain, with remaining parts taken from reference TRBV2 and TRBJ1-2, reads EPEVTQTPSHQVTQMGQEVILRCVPISNHLYFYWYRQILGQKVEFLVSFYNNEISEKSEIFDDQFSVERPDGSNFTLKIRSTKLEDSAMYFCASSSREGYTFGSGTRLTVV.